Listed here are 24 T cell receptor beta chains from one sample, sequenced in a study of CXCR3-negative and CXCR3-positive naive CD8 T cells. The study made its TRB cDNA libraries by 5' RACE, adding UMI labels. TCRdb reworked the 5' RACE reads into one entry per CDR3 protein, no DNA. The sample includes over 100,000 distinct CDR3 sequences. The sequencing sample was made of naive CXCR3- CD8+ T cells from blood. Subset: CD45RO-CCR7+CD27+CD95- naive CD8+ T cells lacking CXCR3 (TNR3-). Every receptor here comes from a human donor in good health. Some clones in this sample may be carry-over from other donors' samples.

The V call is TRBV28, the J call TRBJ2-1; TCRdb names TRBD2, which stays unverified in the absence of DNA. This CDR3 region has 14 residues. The germline CDR1 and CDR2 sequences are MDHEN and SYDVKM. The CDR3 sequence: CASSTSGGLNEQFF.

The chain has TRBV29-1 and TRBJ2-2; no DNA is available, so the TRBD2 call from TCRdb remains unchecked. This CDR3 comprises 15 residues. Germline CDR1 reads SQVTM; CDR2 reads ANQGSEA. The CDR3 spells CSVADSGGGTGELFF.

This chain connects TRBV30 to TRBJ1-2; TCRdb's D call, TRBD1, is unchecked because there is no DNA. The germline V gene has CDR1 GTSNPN and CDR2 SVGIG (reference sequence). The CDR3 extends over 13 amino acids. This chain's CDR3 is CAWSGGAWDGYTF.

This chain joins TRBV6-5 and TRBJ2-2; TCRdb reports TRBD1, a call that lacks DNA to check it against. Looked up from germline, CDR1 is MNHEY and CDR2 is SVGAGI. The CDR3 runs to 13 residues. The CDR3: CASSYGGTGELFF.

The V gene is TRBV15, the J gene TRBJ2-7; TCRdb picks TRBD1, but there is no DNA to check that call. Looked up from germline, CDR1 is LNHNV and CDR2 is YYDKDF (reference sequence). CDR3 size: 15 residues. The CDR3 region is CATSIRQGEGYEQYF.

This chain links TRBV29-1 with TRBJ2-1; absent DNA, TCRdb's TRBD2 call cannot be checked. Germline lookup yields CDR1 SQVTM and CDR2 ANQGSEA. There are 14 residues in the CDR3. Here the CDR3 reads CSGGEVKQDNEQFF.

V gene TRBV2 combines with J gene TRBJ2-1; TCRdb lists TRBD2, though no DNA is available to test this call. The CDR3 covers 16 residues. Per germline, CDR1 SNHLY and CDR2 FYNNEI. CDR3 loop: CASSDQAGGGYNEQFF.

The gene calls are TRBV7-9 and TRBJ1-1; lacking DNA, the TRBD1 call made by TCRdb goes unchecked. CDR1 is SEHNR and CDR2 is FQNEAQ in the germline V gene (reference sequence). The CDR3 is 14 residues long. The CDR3 loop is CASSSSDRGLEAFF.

The rearrangement joins TRBV9 to TRBJ2-1; the D call of TRBD2 rests on TCRdb alone, since no DNA is present to check it. Per the germline V gene, CDR1 is SGDLS and CDR2 is YYNGEE. The CDR3 has 15 amino acids. The CDR3 reads CASSRSGIIYNEQFF.

The chain combines TRBV5-1 with TRBJ2-1; TCRdb lists TRBD1, though no DNA is available to test this call. Per germline, CDR1 SGHRS and CDR2 YFSETQ. This CDR3 comprises 14 residues. The CDR3 sequence: CASSLTGGGNEQFF.

V usage is TRBV5-1 and J usage is TRBJ2-5. The CDR3 extends over 16 amino acids. CDR1 and CDR2 from the germline V gene are SGHRS and YFSETQ. The CDR3 is CASSLGIFQDQETQYF.

The chain carries TRBV20-1 and TRBJ2-7. This CDR3 contains 14 residues. Germline loops: CDR1 DFQATT, CDR2 SNEGSKA (reference sequence). The CDR3 loop reads CSARDSRSSYEQYF.

The gene calls are TRBV20-1 and TRBJ2-7; TCRdb picks TRBD1, but there is no DNA to check that call. Per the germline V gene, CDR1 is DFQATT and CDR2 is SNEGSKA (reference sequence). The CDR3 contains 15 residues. CDR3 amino acids: CSARGGTGIFYEQYF.

This chain connects TRBV28 to TRBJ2-7; TCRdb names TRBD1, which stays unverified in the absence of DNA. The CDR3 contains 15 residues. Germline loops: CDR1 MDHEN, CDR2 SYDVKM. CDR3 region: CASSFVSHGAYEQYF.

The CDR3 reads CASSSGTANPEAFF. V and J are TRBV7-9 and TRBJ1-1; TCRdb outputs TRBD1, but without DNA this stays unchecked. Germline V CDR1 and CDR2: SEHNR, FQNEAQ (reference sequence). The CDR3 is 14 residues long. The full variable domain, completed using reference TRBV7-9 and TRBJ1-1, is DTGVSQNPRHKITKRGQNVTFRCDPISEHNRLYWYRQTLGQGPEFLTYFQNEAQLEKSRLLSDRFSAERPKGSFSTLEIQRTEQGDSAMYLCASSSGTANPEAFFGQGTRLTVV.

This chain uses TRBV7-9 with TRBJ2-1; TCRdb's D call of TRBD1 is untestable without DNA. CDR3 length: 15 residues. CDR1 and CDR2 from the germline V gene are SEHNR and FQNEAQ (reference sequence). CDR3 residues: CASSFRDRPYNEQFF.

The rearrangement links TRBV11-2 to TRBJ2-1. The CDR3 runs to 11 residues. CDR1 and CDR2 from the germline V gene are SGHAT and FQNNGV. Here the CDR3 reads CASSGNNEQFF.

The gene calls are TRBV7-3 and TRBJ2-3. CDR3 length: 14 residues. CDR1 and CDR2 (germline): SGHTA, FQGTGA. CDR3: CASSLTFSADTQYF.

The chain carries TRBV24-1 and TRBJ1-5; TCRdb proposes TRBD1, but this gene call is untestable without DNA. The germline V gene has CDR1 KGHDR and CDR2 SFDVKD. This CDR3 has 15 amino acids. The CDR3 spells CATSEKQGNDQPQHF.

The chain couples TRBV29-1 to TRBJ2-7. There are 14 residues in the CDR3. Per germline, CDR1 SQVTM and CDR2 ANQGSEA. The CDR3 loop reads CSVEDLENSYEQYF.

The chain combines TRBV24-1 with TRBJ2-3; lacking DNA, the TRBD1 call made by TCRdb goes unchecked. This CDR3 has 14 residues. Germline V gene sequence: CDR1 KGHDR, CDR2 SFDVKD. Here the CDR3 reads CATSDVPGTDTQYF.

V is TRBV29-1 and J is TRBJ1-1; TCRdb gives TRBD1 as the D gene, but with no DNA this cannot be confirmed. The CDR3 contains 16 residues. The germline gives CDR1 SQVTM, CDR2 ANQGSEA. CDR3 protein: CSVRTTSGGVNTEAFF.

The chain recombines TRBV2 with TRBJ1-1; TCRdb's D call of TRBD1 is untestable without DNA. Germline assignment: CDR1 SNHLY and CDR2 FYNNEI. The CDR3 has 13 residues. The CDR3 reads CASSGTGDTEAFF.

The chain combines TRBV4-1 with TRBJ2-5; TCRdb outputs TRBD1, but without DNA this stays unchecked. The CDR3 spans 18 residues. The V gene's germline CDR1 is MGHRA and CDR2 YSYEKL. The CDR3 sequence: CASSQSAGGQGSQETQYF.